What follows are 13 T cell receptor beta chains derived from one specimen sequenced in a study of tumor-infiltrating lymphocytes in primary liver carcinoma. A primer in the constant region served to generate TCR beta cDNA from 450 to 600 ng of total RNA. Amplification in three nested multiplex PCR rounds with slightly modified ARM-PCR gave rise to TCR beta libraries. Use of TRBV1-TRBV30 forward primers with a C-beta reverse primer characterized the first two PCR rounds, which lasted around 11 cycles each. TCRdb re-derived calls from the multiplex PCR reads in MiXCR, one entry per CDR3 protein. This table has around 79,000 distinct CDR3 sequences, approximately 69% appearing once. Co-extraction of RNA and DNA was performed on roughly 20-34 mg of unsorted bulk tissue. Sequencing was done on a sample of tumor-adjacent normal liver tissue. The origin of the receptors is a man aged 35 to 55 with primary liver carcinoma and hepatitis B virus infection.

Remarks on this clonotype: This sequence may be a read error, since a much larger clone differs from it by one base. CDR3 in amino acids: CDSLGLNTGELFF. The CDR3 coding sequence is TGTGACAGCCTGGGGTTGAACACCGGGGAGCTGTTTTTT. The gene calls are TRBV14 and TRBJ2-2; no definite D call. The germline CDR1 and CDR2 sequences are SGHDN and FVKESK. This CDR3 is built from 13 residues.

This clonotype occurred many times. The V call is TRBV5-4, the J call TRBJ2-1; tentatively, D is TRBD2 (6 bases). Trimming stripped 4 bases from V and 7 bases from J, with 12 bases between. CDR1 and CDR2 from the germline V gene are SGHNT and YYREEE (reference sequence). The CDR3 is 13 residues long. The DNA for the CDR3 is TGTGCCAGCAGCGCAACCGGGACTAATGAGCAGTTCTTC. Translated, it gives CASSATGTNEQFF.

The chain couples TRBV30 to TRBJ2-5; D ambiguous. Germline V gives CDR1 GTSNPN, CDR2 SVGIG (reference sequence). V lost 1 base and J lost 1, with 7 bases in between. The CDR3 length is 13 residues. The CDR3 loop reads CAWSGEVQETQYF. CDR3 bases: TGTGCCTGGAGTGGCGAAGTCCAAGAGACCCAGTACTTC. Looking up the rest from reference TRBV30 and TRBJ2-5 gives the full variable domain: SQTIHQWPATLVQPVGSPLSLECTVEGTSNPNLYWYRQAAGRGLQLLFYSVGIGQISSEVPQNLSASRPQDRQFILSSKKLLLSDSGFYLCAWSGEVQETQYFGPGTRLLVL.

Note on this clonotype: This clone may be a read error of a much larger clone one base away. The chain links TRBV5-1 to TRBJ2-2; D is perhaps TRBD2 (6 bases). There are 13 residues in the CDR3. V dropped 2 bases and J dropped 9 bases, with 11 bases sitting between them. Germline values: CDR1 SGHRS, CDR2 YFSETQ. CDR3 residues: CASSFQRGRELFF. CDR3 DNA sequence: TGCGCCAGCAGCTTTCAACGGGGGAGGGAGCTGTTTTTT.

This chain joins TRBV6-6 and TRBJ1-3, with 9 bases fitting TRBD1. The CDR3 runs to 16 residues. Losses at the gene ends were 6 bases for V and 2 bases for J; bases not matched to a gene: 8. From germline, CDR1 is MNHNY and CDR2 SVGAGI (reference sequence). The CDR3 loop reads CASSRTTGGTGNTIYF. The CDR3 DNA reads TGTGCCAGCAGCAGAACAACAGGGGGCACTGGAAACACCATATATTTT.

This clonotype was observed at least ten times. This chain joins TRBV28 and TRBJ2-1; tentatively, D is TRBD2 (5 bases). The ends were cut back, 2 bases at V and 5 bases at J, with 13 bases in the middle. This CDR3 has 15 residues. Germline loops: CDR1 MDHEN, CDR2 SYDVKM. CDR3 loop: CASSLGSVTNNEQFF. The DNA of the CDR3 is TGTGCCAGCAGTTTAGGGAGCGTAACAAACAATGAGCAGTTCTTC.

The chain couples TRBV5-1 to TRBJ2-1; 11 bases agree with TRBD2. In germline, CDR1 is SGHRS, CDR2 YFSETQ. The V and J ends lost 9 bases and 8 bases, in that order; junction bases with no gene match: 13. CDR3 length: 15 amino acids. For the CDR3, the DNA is TGCGCCAACAGTGATACTAGCGGGAGTGTCGATGAGCAGTTCTTC. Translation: CANSDTSGSVDEQFF.

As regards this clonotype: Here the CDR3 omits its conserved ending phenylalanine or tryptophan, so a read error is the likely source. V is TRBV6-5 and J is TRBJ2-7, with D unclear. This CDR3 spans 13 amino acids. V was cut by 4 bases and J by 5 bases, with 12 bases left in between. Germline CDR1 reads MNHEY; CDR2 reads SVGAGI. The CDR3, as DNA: TGTGCCAGCAGTTTCAGTCGTTCCCACGAGCAGTACTTA. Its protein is CASSFSRSHEQYL.

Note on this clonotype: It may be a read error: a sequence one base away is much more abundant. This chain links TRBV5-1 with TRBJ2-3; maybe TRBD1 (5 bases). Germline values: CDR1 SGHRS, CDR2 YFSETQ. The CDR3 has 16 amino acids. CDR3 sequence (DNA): TGCGCCAGCAGCCCCGACAGTTTCCTTAGCAAAGATACGCAGTATTTT. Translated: CASSPDSFLSKDTQYF.

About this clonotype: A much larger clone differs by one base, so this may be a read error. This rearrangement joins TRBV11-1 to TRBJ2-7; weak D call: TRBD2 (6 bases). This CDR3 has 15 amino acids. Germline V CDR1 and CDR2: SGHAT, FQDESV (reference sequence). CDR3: CASGLTGSGEYEQYF. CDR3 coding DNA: TGTGCCAGCGGCTTAACGGGATCGGGAGAATACGAGCAGTACTTC.

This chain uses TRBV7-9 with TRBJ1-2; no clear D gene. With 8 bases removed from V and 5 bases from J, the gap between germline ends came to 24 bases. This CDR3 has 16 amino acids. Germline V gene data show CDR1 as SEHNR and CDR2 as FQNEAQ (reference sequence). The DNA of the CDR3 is TGTGCCAGCGGCCCCGAGGGCAGGCTGTCACAGTATGGCTACACCTTC. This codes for CASGPEGRLSQYGYTF.

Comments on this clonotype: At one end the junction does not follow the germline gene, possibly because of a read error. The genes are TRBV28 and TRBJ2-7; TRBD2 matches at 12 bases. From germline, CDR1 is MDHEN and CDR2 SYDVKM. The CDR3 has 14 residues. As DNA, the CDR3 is TGTACCGGCAGCCGACTAGCGGGAGACTACGAACAGTACTTC. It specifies CTGSRLAGDYEQYF.

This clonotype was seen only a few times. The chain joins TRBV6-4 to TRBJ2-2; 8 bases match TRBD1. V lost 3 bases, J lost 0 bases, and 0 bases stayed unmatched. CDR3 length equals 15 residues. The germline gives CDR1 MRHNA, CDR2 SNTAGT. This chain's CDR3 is CASSEQGANTGELFF. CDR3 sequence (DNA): TGTGCCAGCAGTGAACAGGGGGCGAACACCGGGGAGCTGTTTTTT.